Sequencing of this TCR beta chain was carried out in a study of response to subunit inactivated influenza vaccine. Study conclusions and caveats: The study's authors posited that every seasonal influenza vaccination enlists few new T cells.

The CDR3 loop spans 14 amino acids. Looked up from germline, CDR1 is DFQATT and CDR2 is SNEGSKA (reference sequence). Losses at the gene ends were 5 bases for V and 6 bases for J; bases not matched to a gene: 6. TCRdb reanalysed the RT-PCR reads using MiXCR and keeps one entry per CDR3 protein. The profile covers 500,000 or so distinct CDR3 sequences, with approximately 17% appearing a single time and over 2.5% taken by the ten largest. For this clonotype: The antigen is not known.

This TCR was recovered from a man aged 45 to 70 who received an inactivated influenza vaccine. J is TRBJ2-1 and V is TRBV20-1; 11 positions agree with TRBD2. The sample was CD4+ T cells sorted from PBMCs, taken about 24 months after vaccination. As DNA, the CDR3 is TGCAGTGCTTCGACTAGCGGGGACCCCAATGAGCAGTTCTTC. Translated: CSASTSGDPNEQFF.